The 7 T cell receptor beta chains presented below share a single source sample, sequenced in a study of T cell responses to AZD1222 COVID-19 vaccine. Sequenced by immunoSEQ multiplex PCR; TCRdb stores in-frame clones only, minus some. There are roughly 150,000 clones in the sample; about 90% occur only once, and 1.9% lies in the top ten. Sequences were derived from peripheral blood, sampled on day 0 of AZD1222 vaccination. Every receptor here comes from an adult in good health.

The chain recombines TRBV29-1 with TRBJ1-1; D not resolved. The CDR3 runs to 13 residues. The V and J ends lost 7 bases and 2 bases respectively, with 14 bases between them. The germline V gene encodes CDR1 SQVTM and CDR2 ANQGSEA. The CDR3 DNA sequence: TGCAGCGGTGGGTTCGGACTTAACACTGAAGCTTTCTTT. Protein: CSGGFGLNTEAFF. The entire variable domain, with the rest obtained from reference TRBV29-1 and TRBJ1-1, is as follows: SAVISQKPSRDICQRGTSLTIQCQVDSQVTMMFWYRQQPGQSLTLIATANQGSEATYESGFVIDKFPISRPNLTFSTLTVSNMSPEDSSIYLCSGGFGLNTEAFFGQGTRLTVV.

The rearrangement links TRBV5-1 to TRBJ2-3; D is uncertain. The CDR3 has 13 residues. Germline lookup yields CDR1 SGHRS and CDR2 YFSETQ. Trimming left V 5 bases short and J 0 bases short, with 7 bases between. CDR3 bases: TGCGCCAGCAGTTCTGAAAGCACAGATACGCAGTATTTT. Translating it yields CASSSESTDTQYF.

This clone was found once. J is TRBJ2-7 and V is TRBV11-2; possibly TRBD1 for D (6 bases). CDR1 and CDR2 (germline): SGHAT, FQNNGV. Trimming took off 1 base at V and 3 bases at J, with 19 bases between the two ends. CDR3 length: 17 residues. CDR3 loop: CASSLGPGDRHNYEQYF. For the CDR3, the DNA is TGTGCCAGCAGCTTAGGGCCAGGGGACCGCCACAACTACGAGCAGTACTTC.

V and J are TRBV9 and TRBJ2-5; possibly TRBD1 or TRBD2 for D (5 bases each). The germline gives CDR1 SGDLS, CDR2 YYNGEE. V lost 0 bases and J 5 bases, leaving 20 bases between the germline ends. The CDR3 has 17 amino acids. The CDR3 protein is CASSVALGWDQKETQYF. The DNA for the CDR3 is TGTGCCAGCAGCGTAGCACTTGGCTGGGACCAAAAGGAGACCCAGTACTTC.

V and J are TRBV4-3 and TRBJ1-1; D call uncertain. Trimming stripped 0 bases from V and 4 bases from J, with 9 bases between. This CDR3 has 14 residues. Germline CDR1 and CDR2: LGHNA and YSLEER. This CDR3 is CASSQDQWGTEAFF. CDR3 DNA sequence: TGCGCCAGCAGCCAAGATCAGTGGGGCACTGAAGCTTTCTTT.

V usage is TRBV11-2 and J usage is TRBJ2-7, with D maybe TRBD1 (6 bases). The CDR3 has 17 residues. Trimming removed 0 bases from V and 2 bases from J, with 17 bases in between. CDR1 is SGHAT and CDR2 is FQNNGV in the germline V gene. CDR3 in DNA: TGTGCCAGCAGCTTAGACCCCTGGACAGAAATTCCCTACGAGCAGTACTTC. As protein: CASSLDPWTEIPYEQYF.

This clone turned up a few times. V and J are TRBV6-1 and TRBJ1-5, with D unclear. V gave up 3 bases and J gave up 3 bases, with 9 bases separating them. The CDR3 loop spans 14 amino acids. CDR1 is MNHNS, CDR2 SASEGT, per germline. This CDR3 is CASSDRSYNQPQHF. CDR3 DNA sequence: TGTGCCAGCAGTGACAGGTCCTACAATCAGCCCCAGCATTTT.